The rows below give T cell receptor beta chains drawn from one sample of a study of cytomegalovirus exposure and HLA in healthy donors. Profiled with immunoSEQ multiplex PCR; TCRdb holds only in-frame clones, not every one. Among around 70,000 clones, approximately 75% were seen once, and the ten largest hold 9.5% to 13%. The sample taken for sequencing was PBMCs. These TCRs come from a woman aged 40-49 years in good health and CMV-seropositive. Both conserved end residues are part of each CDR3. The order of the fields is D gene, V gene, CDR3 length, clone size, J gene, CDR3 protein, CDR3 DNA. D genes are given only for firm matches. Size is omitted from some rows. Given values are once, few, many or a class for expanded clones.

TRBD1	TRBV7-8	17	-	TRBJ2-6	CASSLVGQGSGANVLTF	TGTGCCAGCAGCTTAGTGGGACAGGGGTCTGGGGCCAACGTCCTGACTTTC
TRBD2	TRBV6-6	16	few	TRBJ2-6	CASSGGASRGANVLTF	TGTGCCAGTAGCGGGGGGGCCTCCCGCGGGGCCAACGTCCTGACTTTC
-	TRBV7-8	16	-	TRBJ2-7	CASSLAGVGGYDEQYF	TGTGCCAGCAGCTTAGCGGGGGTTGGAGGGTATGACGAGCAGTACTTC
TRBD1	TRBV5-8	13	-	TRBJ1-5	CASDGTVNQPQHF	TGTGCCAGCGACGGGACAGTTAATCAGCCCCAGCATTTT
TRBD1	TRBV11-3	13	-	TRBJ2-7	CASSGQGMGEQYF	TGTGCCAGCAGTGGACAGGGAATGGGGGAGCAGTACTTC
-	TRBV7-9	15	-	TRBJ1-1	CASSPGTLVGTEAFF	TGTGCCAGCAGCCCCGGGACATTAGTAGGCACTGAAGCTTTCTTT
-	TRBV27	17	few	TRBJ1-1	CASSLARGGGRDTEAFF	TGTGCCAGCAGTCTGGCCCGGGGTGGGGGCCGAGACACTGAAGCTTTCTTT
TRBD1	TRBV19	13	-	TRBJ2-5	CASRGTGQETQYF	TGTGCCAGTAGGGGGACAGGCCAAGAGACCCAGTACTTC
TRBD1	TRBV5-1	18	-	TRBJ1-1	CASSRELRDSYTNTEAFF	TGCGCCAGCAGCCGCGAACTCCGGGACAGCTACACGAACACTGAAGCTTTCTTT
-	TRBV25-1	15	-	TRBJ1-2	CASSELHGEPYGYTF	TGTGCCAGCAGTGAACTACACGGGGAGCCCTATGGCTACACCTTC
-	TRBV7-8	14	-	TRBJ1-4	CASSSWEGYEKLFF	TGTGCCAGCAGCTCCTGGGAGGGGTATGAAAAACTGTTTTTT
TRBD1	TRBV6-6	15	few	TRBJ1-5	CASSGDGTVNQPQHF	TGTGCCAGCAGCGGTGATGGGACAGTGAATCAGCCCCAGCATTTT
-	TRBV5-6	13	few	TRBJ1-2	CASSSGMSYGYTF	TGTGCCAGCAGCTCCGGGATGTCCTATGGCTACACCTTC
TRBD1	TRBV2	20	few	TRBJ1-5	CASSNPMIGTGVNSNQPQHF	TGTGCCAGCAGTAACCCCATGATCGGGACAGGGGTCAATAGCAATCAGCCCCAGCATTTT
TRBD2	TRBV9	16	-	TRBJ2-2	CASSVIAGENTGELFF	TGTGCCAGCAGCGTAATAGCGGGGGAGAACACCGGGGAGCTGTTTTTT
-	TRBV11-2	17	once	TRBJ2-7	CASSSTPGAGHSYEQYF	TGTGCCAGCAGCTCAACGCCTGGGGCAGGACACTCCTACGAGCAGTACTTC
TRBD1	TRBV7-2	14	-	TRBJ1-5	CASGRQGDDQPQNF	TGTGCCAGCGGCAGACAGGGGGATGACCAGCCCCAGAATTTT
-	TRBV6-1	14	-	TRBJ1-4	CASSEFSYGEKLFF	TGTGCCAGCAGTGAATTCAGTTATGGTGAAAAACTGTTTTTT
-	TRBV21-1	18	once	TRBJ1-1	CASSSGGDRRRLNTEAFF	TGTGCCAGCAGCTCAGGCGGGGACAGGAGGAGATTGAACACTGAAGCTTTCTTT
TRBD1	TRBV7-2	14	-	TRBJ1-2	CASSFNRGRSGYTF	TGTGCCAGCAGCTTTAACAGGGGGCGAAGCGGCTACACCTTC
TRBD1	TRBV5-1	14	-	TRBJ1-3	CASREGQPGNTIYF	TGCGCCAGCAGGGAGGGACAGCCTGGAAACACCATATATTTT
TRBD2	TRBV19	15	-	TRBJ2-3	CASSTVAGDKDTQYF	TGTGCCAGTAGTACCGTAGCGGGGGATAAAGATACGCAGTATTTT
-	TRBV2	12	-	TRBJ1-2	CASSDPQRGYTF	TGTGCCAGCAGCGACCCCCAGCGGGGCTACACCTTC
-	TRBV19	17	few	TRBJ1-1	CASSTSGPSLGNTEAFF	TGTGCCAGTAGTACCTCAGGCCCCTCTCTTGGAAACACTGAAGCTTTCTTT
TRBD1	TRBV27	14	-	TRBJ1-2	CASSRQGVDYGYTF	TGTGCCAGCAGTCGACAGGGAGTTGACTATGGCTACACCTTC
-	TRBV2	11	-	TRBJ2-4	CASSDGTSGYF	TGTGCCAGCAGTGATGGGACTTCGGGGTACTTC
TRBD2	TRBV9	13	-	TRBJ2-3	CASSPTSGEVRYF	TGTGCCAGCAGCCCCACTAGCGGGGAAGTACGGTATTTT
TRBD1	TRBV12-5	14	once	TRBJ2-3	CASGPGTGGDTQYF	TGTGCTAGTGGGCCCGGGACAGGAGGTGATACGCAGTATTTT
-	TRBV6-1	15	-	TRBJ1-2	CASLSVPQGGYGYTF	TGTGCCAGCCTCTCAGTGCCCCAGGGTGGGTATGGCTACACCTTC
-	TRBV12-5	13	-	TRBJ2-7	CASGYSEDYEQYF	TGTGCTAGTGGCTATTCAGAGGACTACGAGCAGTACTTC
-	TRBV7-3	13	-	TRBJ2-5	CASSSEIQETQYF	TGTGCCAGCAGCTCGGAGATCCAAGAGACCCAGTACTTC
TRBD2	TRBV9	16	-	TRBJ2-2	CASSAYSGGATGELFF	TGTGCCAGCAGCGCTTATAGCGGGGGGGCCACCGGGGAGCTGTTTTTT
-	TRBV6-1	11	once	TRBJ2-3	CASSTGYTQYF	TGTGCCAGCAGTACCGGGTATACGCAGTATTTT